This TCR beta chain derives from a study of T cell responses to AZD1222 COVID-19 vaccine. Across the whole study: The study pooled second doses at about 4 or about 12 weeks. Study-level points and caveats: All repertoire sampling was performed exclusively after the peak T cell response. The donor cohort was predominantly white British with a female majority, and clonal diversity may have been underestimated. Just six or seven AZD1222 recipients tested seropositive at baseline.

Assay used: immunoSEQ multiplex PCR; TCRdb lists only in-frame clones, some missing. The sample lists 95,000 to 150,000 clones, approximately 92% seen once, with 1.1% in the top ten. Regarding this clone: Its antigen is undetermined.

Germline CDR1 and CDR2: LNHDA and SQIVND (reference sequence). V was cut by 3 bases and J by 8 bases, with 10 bases left in between. This CDR3 is 12 amino acids long. The sequencing used peripheral blood, collected on day 0 of AZD1222 vaccination. The TCR originated in an adult in good health. The V gene is TRBV19, the J gene TRBJ1-2; TRBD1 is a possible D gene (5 bases). CDR3 in DNA: TGTGCCAGTAGTATCCGGACAAAAGGCTACACCTTC. It codes for CASSIRTKGYTF.